One sample yielded the 17 T cell receptor beta chains listed below, sequenced in a study of T cells after yellow fever vaccination. Via MiXCR, TCRdb re-called the 5' RACE reads, giving one row per CDR3 protein. The data hold 450,000 to 600,000 distinct CDR3 sequences, with 13% observed a single time. The sample here was PBMCs, taken on the day of the yellow fever booster vaccination. The receptors were sampled from a man aged 30-40 years who received the YFV17D yellow fever vaccine.

This clonotype was counted between two and nine times. V is TRBV10-3 and J is TRBJ1-3; D gene uncertain. The CDR3 loop spans 14 amino acids. Germline values: CDR1 ENHRY, CDR2 SYGVKD. V dropped 0 bases and J dropped 1 base, with 4 bases sitting between them. The CDR3 region is CAISESGSGNTIYF. CDR3 coding DNA: TGTGCCATCAGTGAGTCCGGGTCTGGAAACACCATATATTTT.

The table lists this clonotype with a few counts. The V and J genes are TRBV20-1 and TRBJ1-5, with TRBD1 identical over 7 bases. Germline V CDR1 and CDR2: DFQATT, SNEGSKA (reference sequence). The length of the CDR3 is 15 residues. The J segment lost 4 bases and the V segment lost 3 bases, leaving 9 bases of the junction unmatched. CDR3 DNA: TGCAGTGCTAGGCAACCCGGGACAGTTAATCAGCCCCAGCATTTT. This codes for CSARQPGTVNQPQHF.

The gene calls are TRBV12-3 or TRBV12-4 and TRBJ2-6, with D unclear. This CDR3 region has 16 residues. V was trimmed by 5 bases and J by 4 bases, leaving 15 bases between them. The CDR3 spells CASSIPRILGANVLTF. CDR3 nucleotide sequence: TGTGCCAGCAGTATTCCCAGGATACTCGGGGCCAACGTCCTGACTTTC.

CDR3 loop: CASSFIMDEQFF. The CDR3 DNA reads TGTGCCAGCAGCTTTATCATGGATGAGCAGTTCTTC. The V call is TRBV7-9, the J call TRBJ2-1, with unresolved D. CDR1 is SEHNR, CDR2 FQNEAQ, per germline (reference sequence). V was cut by 3 bases and J by 8 bases, with 8 bases left in between. The CDR3 extends over 12 amino acids.

The J gene is TRBJ2-5, the V gene TRBV9; 9 nucleotides align to TRBD1. Germline CDR1 is SGDLS and CDR2 is YYNGEE. The V gene end was trimmed by 0 bases and the J gene end by 4 bases; junction bases not matched to a gene: 7. CDR3 size: 16 residues. The DNA of the CDR3 is TGTGCCAGCAGCGTAGAAGACAGGGGGATGGGAGAGACCCAGTACTTC. Translation gives CASSVEDRGMGETQYF.

The table lists this clonotype with a few counts. The rearrangement uses TRBV11-1 and TRBJ2-5; D assignment may be TRBD1 or TRBD2 (5 bases each). The germline V gene encodes CDR1 SGHAT and CDR2 FQDESV (reference sequence). The CDR3 contains 18 residues. V was cut by 7 bases and J by 2 bases, with 26 bases left in between. DNA for the CDR3: TGTGCCAGCACCATTCTAAGTCAAAGGGACCTGCCGCAAGAGACCCAGTACTTC. Protein: CASTILSQRDLPQETQYF.

This chain uses TRBV6-5 with TRBJ2-7; 7 bases map to TRBD1. CDR3 length: 14 residues. Germline values: CDR1 MNHEY, CDR2 SVGAGI. The trim removed 5 bases at V and 7 bases at J, leaving 11 bases unmatched. Written as DNA, the CDR3 is TGTGCCAGCAGTCCCTCGGCAGGGGGTTGGGAGCAGTACTTC. This gives the protein CASSPSAGGWEQYF.

Only a few counts were recorded for this clonotype. The V and J genes are TRBV7-6 and TRBJ1-1; TRBD1 is a possible D gene (5 bases). CDR3 length: 14 residues. The V end was cut by 0 bases, the J end by 3 bases, with 8 bases between. Germline V gene data show CDR1 as SGHVS and CDR2 as FNYEAQ. The DNA of the CDR3 is TGTGCCAGCAGCTTAGCGCAGGGATACACTGAAGCTTTCTTT. The encoded protein is CASSLAQGYTEAFF.

The V gene is TRBV28, the J gene TRBJ1-2; D gene uncertain. With 6 bases removed from V and 8 bases from J, the gap between germline ends came to 13 bases. In germline, CDR1 is MDHEN, CDR2 SYDVKM. CDR3 length: 12 amino acids. The CDR3, as DNA: TGTGCCAGCAGCCAGACTTTCGGAGGCTACACCTTC. Protein product: CASSQTFGGYTF.

This chain links TRBV6-5 with TRBJ1-2, with 10 bases aligning to TRBD1. The germline V gene has CDR1 MNHEY and CDR2 SVGAGI. Trimming at V came to 0 bases and at J to 6 bases, leaving 7 bases not matched to a gene. The CDR3 spans 16 residues. The CDR3 DNA reads as TGTGCCAGCAGTTACTCGAATGACAGGGGGCTGGATGGCTACACCTTC. Encoded protein: CASSYSNDRGLDGYTF.

A few counts support this clonotype. The CDR3 DNA reads TGCAGCGTTGGGGGCAGACTAGGAGCAACTAATGAAAAACTGTTTTTT. It codes for CSVGGRLGATNEKLFF. The chain couples TRBV29-1 to TRBJ1-4, with a tentative D call TRBD1 (5 bases). CDR3 length: 16 residues. Trimming stripped 4 bases from V and 0 bases from J, with 15 bases between. Germline V gene data show CDR1 as SQVTM and CDR2 as ANQGSEA.

V and J are TRBV21-1 and TRBJ2-7; the table's TRBD2 call for D was not verified on the DNA. TRBV21-1 is listed as a pseudogene. The CDR3 covers 16 residues. The CDR3 DNA reads TGTGCCAGCAGCCCGGGGGGACTAGCGGGACATTACGAGCAGTACTTC. Residues: CASSPGGLAGHYEQYF.

Details on this clonotype: The junction differs from germline at one of its ends, possibly a read error. The rearrangement links TRBV29-1 to TRBJ2-1; the match to TRBD2 covers 9 bases. CDR1 and CDR2 from the germline V gene are SQVTM and ANQGSEA. This CDR3 has 15 amino acids. CDR3 region: CSGSLLAGSSNEQFF. CDR3 DNA: TGCAGCGGCTCCCTTCTAGCGGGATCCTCCAATGAGCAGTTCTTC.

The gene calls are TRBV29-1 and TRBJ2-3; tentatively, D is TRBD1 or TRBD2 (5 bases each). The CDR3 sequence is 12 residues long. The germline gives CDR1 SQVTM, CDR2 ANQGSEA. V was pared by 6 bases and J by 1 base, with 8 bases between. The CDR3 region is CSVRDGTDTQYF. CDR3 in DNA: TGCAGCGTCAGGGACGGCACAGATACGCAGTATTTT.

This clonotype has only a few counts. The V call is TRBV20-1, the J call TRBJ2-5; 7 bases line up with TRBD1. Trimming cost V 1 base and J 6 bases; bases outside gene matches: 8. Germline CDR1 and CDR2: DFQATT and SNEGSKA (reference sequence). The CDR3 spans 14 residues. The CDR3 bases are TGCAGTGCTAGAGGACAACAGGGGACGAAGACCCAGTACTTC. This gives the protein CSARGQQGTKTQYF.

The chain combines TRBV4-3 with TRBJ1-4; the D gene is possibly TRBD1 (6 bases). The V and J ends lost 0 bases and 6 bases respectively, with 17 bases between them. CDR3 size: 17 residues. From germline, CDR1 is LGHNA and CDR2 YSLEER. This CDR3 is CASSQDVQGPSDEKLFF. The CDR3 DNA follows: TGCGCCAGCAGCCAAGATGTACAGGGCCCTTCTGATGAAAAACTGTTTTTT.

The chain links TRBV10-3 to TRBJ2-6; 9 bases fit TRBD1. CDR3 length: 16 amino acids. Germline V gene sequence: CDR1 ENHRY, CDR2 SYGVKD. V trimming: 5 bases; J trimming: 2 bases; junction bases outside the gene matches: 4. CDR3 sequence reads: CAISPGTGTGANVLTF. CDR3 DNA sequence: TGTGCCATCAGTCCCGGGACAGGGACTGGGGCCAACGTCCTGACTTTC.